This T cell receptor beta chain was sequenced during a study of cytomegalovirus exposure and HLA in healthy donors. Trimming removed 5 bases from V and 9 bases from J; junction bases left unmatched: 8. Germline V gives CDR1 KGHSH, CDR2 LQKENI. The CDR3 loop spans 15 amino acids. Findings of the study overall: In vitro confirmation showed three CMV-associated chains to be CMV antigen specific. The study designated roughly 160 TCR beta chains cytomegalovirus-associated.

Concerning this clone itself: Antigen unknown.

TCRdb's copy holds only in-frame clones and misses some; the assay was immunoSEQ multiplex PCR. The sample shows some 110,000 clones, around 90% of them seen only once. The donors were part of the validation cohort of 120 subjects. That cohort was separate from the first cohort, which comprised 670 or so subjects. This chain links TRBV18 with TRBJ2-1, with 12 bases that match TRBD2. This clonotype was sampled from a woman aged 18-29 years in good health and CMV-seropositive. Specimen: PBMCs. This CDR3 reads CASSTSSGGGSEQFF. The CDR3 DNA sequence: TGTGCCAGCTCAACATCTAGCGGGGGGGGTAGTGAGCAGTTCTTC.